Following are 27 T cell receptor beta chains from one sample sequenced in a study of T cells in Graves' hyperthyroidism and ophthalmopathy. Regions amplified from RNA transcripts were the TCR beta CDR3 regions. Primed by the HTBI set, a first-round RT-PCR was run on the TCR CDR3. TCRdb ran MiXCR on the multiplex PCR reads and lists one entry per CDR3 protein. The table lists about 340,000 distinct CDR3 sequences, 18% of them singletons. Material: blood. These receptors were taken from a woman aged 50 to 60 with Graves' hyperthyroidism.

This clonotype was observed many times. V and J are TRBV29-1 and TRBJ2-5, with a possible D match to TRBD1 (6 bases). V gave up 3 bases and J gave up 3 bases, with 11 bases separating them. CDR1 SQVTM and CDR2 ANQGSEA come from the germline V gene. CDR3 length equals 13 residues. The DNA for the CDR3 is TGCAGCGTTGATGGGGCAGGGGAAGAGACCCAGTACTTC. Translation: CSVDGAGEETQYF.

This sequence joins TRBV29-1 and TRBJ2-5; D remains unclear. The CDR3 runs to 13 residues. Germline values: CDR1 SQVTM, CDR2 ANQGSEA. Trimming shortened V by 7 bases and J by 10 bases, and 22 bases separated the two germline ends. The CDR3 loop is CSARPGPQGYQYF. CDR3 DNA sequence: TGCAGCGCCCGACCCGGGCCCCAAGGGTACCAGTACTTC.

The chain joins TRBV15 to TRBJ2-5; D gene uncertain. The CDR3 has 15 residues. Germline V lookup: CDR1 LNHNV, CDR2 YYDKDF (reference sequence). V lost 5 bases, J lost 2 bases, and 15 bases lay in between. The DNA for the CDR3 is TGTGCCACCAGCTATGTTGGGAACCCACAAGAGACCCAGTACTTC. This translates into CATSYVGNPQETQYF.

At least ten counts were recorded for this clonotype. The rearrangement links TRBV28 to TRBJ1-5; D call uncertain. Per the germline V gene, CDR1 is MDHEN and CDR2 is SYDVKM. The V end lost 6 bases, the J end lost 7 bases, and 10 bases lay between the germline ends. CDR3 length: 12 amino acids. CDR3 DNA sequence: TGTGCCAGCAGCACCGCGGGGCAGCCCCAGCATTTT. Translation: CASSTAGQPQHF. Full variable domain (remainder filled in from reference TRBV28 and TRBJ1-5): DVKVTQSSRYLVKRTGEKVFLECVQDMDHENMFWYRQDPGLGLRLIYFSYDVKMKEKGDIPEGYSVSREKKERFSLILESASTNQTSMYLCASSTAGQPQHFGDGTRLSIL.

This clonotype was seen many times. The chain recombines TRBV3-1 with TRBJ2-1, with TRBD2 matching 10 bases. The junction had 12 bases not matched to a gene; V was cut back by 3 bases and J by 10 bases. This CDR3 comprises 16 residues. CDR1 and CDR2 (germline): LGHDT, YNNKEL (reference sequence). The CDR3 spells CASSQADSGRAEEQFF. The DNA of the CDR3 is TGTGCCAGCAGCCAGGCCGACAGCGGGAGGGCCGAAGAGCAGTTCTTC.

In regard to this clonotype: The conserved phenylalanine or tryptophan is not found at the CDR3 terminus, so this likely reflects a read error. The chain has TRBV25-1 and TRBJ2-5; TRBD2 matches at 11 bases. This CDR3 comprises 15 residues. Trimming at V came to 2 bases and at J to 2 bases, leaving 1 base not matched to a gene. CDR1 MGHDK and CDR2 SYGVNS come from the germline V gene. CDR3 coding DNA: TGTGCCAGCAGTGAAACTAGCGGGAGTCAAGAGACCCAGTACCTC. It yields the protein CASSETSGSQETQYL.

V usage is TRBV4-1 and J usage is TRBJ1-3, with TRBD1 matching over 7 bases. The CDR3 has 15 amino acids. The germline CDR1 and CDR2 sequences are MGHRA and YSYEKL. V shed 4 bases, J shed 5 bases, and the junction held 8 bases outside the gene matches. The CDR3 spells CASSLERDSRNTIYF. The CDR3 DNA sequence: TGCGCCAGCAGCCTGGAAAGGGACAGTAGAAACACCATATATTTT.

The chain links TRBV30 to TRBJ2-1, with D perhaps matching TRBD1 (6 bases). The germline V gene has CDR1 GTSNPN and CDR2 SVGIG (reference sequence). The V gene lost 4 bases and the J gene lost 4 bases, with 11 bases spanning the gap. The length of the CDR3 is 13 residues. CDR3: CAWTRGLYNEQFF. The CDR3 nucleotides read TGTGCCTGGACCAGGGGATTGTACAATGAGCAGTTCTTC.

This clonotype was picked up many times. The chain joins TRBV28 to TRBJ1-2, with D uncertain. Trimming left V 3 bases short and J 4 bases short, with 9 bases between. The CDR3 is 13 residues long. The germline V gene encodes CDR1 MDHEN and CDR2 SYDVKM. CDR3 sequence (DNA): TGTGCCAGCAGTTTTCAAGAGGGCTATGGCTACACCTTC. Its protein product is CASSFQEGYGYTF.

The V gene is TRBV2, the J gene TRBJ2-2; TRBD2 aligns across 8 bases. The CDR3 is 15 residues long. The germline gives CDR1 SNHLY, CDR2 FYNNEI. The V and J ends lost 4 bases and 3 bases, in that order; junction bases with no gene match: 4. The DNA of the CDR3 is TGTGCCAGCAGTGTGGGTAGCGGGGACACCGGGGAGCTGTTTTTT. As protein: CASSVGSGDTGELFF.

This clonotype was picked up many times. This chain links TRBV6-1 with TRBJ2-5, with 9 bases that match TRBD1. V lost 9 bases, J lost 4 bases, and 6 bases stayed unmatched. This CDR3 spans 13 amino acids. Germline loops: CDR1 MNHNS, CDR2 SASEGT. The CDR3 loop reads CASYRGRLETQYF. DNA of the CDR3: TGTGCCAGTTACAGGGGGCGCTTAGAGACCCAGTACTTC.

This clonotype has a handful of counts. The gene calls are TRBV19 and TRBJ2-7, with 8 bases fitting TRBD2. CDR1 LNHDA and CDR2 SQIVND come from the germline V gene (reference sequence). The length of the CDR3 is 11 residues. J lost 6 bases, V lost 8 bases, and 3 bases had no gene match. In DNA form, the CDR3 reads TGTGCCAGTTCGGGGGGGGGCGAGCAGTACGTC. As protein: CASSGGGEQYV.

This clonotype was observed a single time. The chain links TRBV18 to TRBJ1-1; no clear D. CDR3 length: 12 residues. Deletions cut 3 bases from V and 10 bases from J, with 12 bases between. Germline loops: CDR1 KGHSH, CDR2 LQKENI. CDR3 amino acids: CASSPGREGAFF. CDR3 sequence (DNA): TGTGCCAGCTCACCGGGGAGGGAAGGAGCTTTCTTT.

The rearrangement joins TRBV6-1 to TRBJ1-2; the match to TRBD1 covers 10 bases. CDR3 size: 16 residues. Germline V lookup: CDR1 MNHNS, CDR2 SASEGT. After removal of 6 bases from V and 2 bases from J, the junction contained 9 bases not matched to a gene. This CDR3 is CASRRVPGQGNYGYTF. The CDR3 nucleotides read TGTGCCAGCAGGAGGGTCCCGGGACAGGGGAACTATGGCTACACCTTC.

A remark on this clonotype: Possible read error: a much larger clone is one base away. The chain has TRBV7-2 and TRBJ2-1, with TRBD2 matching 9 bases. The germline V gene encodes CDR1 SGHTA and CDR2 FQGNSA. The CDR3 runs to 16 residues. The CDR3 protein is CAGSLVRGGGYNEQFF. In DNA, the CDR3 is TGTGCCGGCAGCTTAGTGCGGGGGGGCGGGTACAATGAGCAGTTCTTC. The full variable domain, in which reference TRBV7-2 and TRBJ2-1 provide the parts outside the CDR3, is GAGVSQSPSNKVTEKGKDVELRCDPISGHTALYWYRQSLGQGLEFLIYFQGNSAPDKSGLPSDRFSAERTGGSVSTLTIQRTQQEDSAVYLCAGSLVRGGGYNEQFFGPGTRLTVL.

This clonotype has only a few counts. This chain links TRBV6-2 or TRBV6-3 with TRBJ2-7; D may be TRBD1 or TRBD2 (5 bases each). The CDR3 is 14 residues long. V dropped 7 bases and J dropped 3 bases, with 16 bases sitting between them. The germline gives CDR1 MNHEY, CDR2 SVGEGT. CDR3: CASKRDGLGYEQYF. The CDR3 DNA follows: TGTGCCAGCAAGAGGGACGGATTGGGCTACGAGCAGTACTTC.

The table lists this clonotype with many counts. This CDR3 reads CSAQDRVQETQYF. CDR3 coding DNA: TGCAGTGCCCAGGACAGGGTCCAAGAGACCCAGTACTTC. The chain joins TRBV20-1 to TRBJ2-5; 8 bases are a match to TRBD1. Looked up from germline, CDR1 is DFQATT and CDR2 is SNEGSKA (reference sequence). Germline trimming cut 6 bases from V and 1 base from J; bases unmatched to any gene: 4. This CDR3 has 13 residues.

This chain connects TRBV19 to TRBJ2-2; perhaps TRBD2 as D (5 bases). The germline V gene has CDR1 LNHDA and CDR2 SQIVND (reference sequence). Between the trimmed V and J ends, which lost 7 bases and 0 bases, there was a span of 18 bases. The CDR3 spans 17 residues. The CDR3 protein is CASMEERGSANTGELFF. The CDR3 DNA follows: TGTGCCAGTATGGAGGAACGGGGATCTGCGAACACCGGGGAGCTGTTTTTT. Full variable domain (remainder filled in from reference TRBV19 and TRBJ2-2): DGGITQSPKYLFRKEGQNVTLSCEQNLNHDAMYWYRQDPGQGLRLIYYSQIVNDFQKGDIAEGYSVSREKKESFPLTVTSAQKNPTAFYLCASMEERGSANTGELFFGEGSRLTVL.

The chain carries TRBV30 and TRBJ1-5; D gene ambiguous. The CDR3 spans 13 residues. Germline lookup yields CDR1 GTSNPN and CDR2 SVGIG (reference sequence). The V end lost 0 bases, the J end lost 6 bases, and 9 bases lay between the germline ends. DNA of the CDR3: TGTGCCTGGAGTGTAGGTGTAAGTCAGCCCCAGCATTTT. Protein sequence: CAWSVGVSQPQHF.

As for this clonotype: Just one base apart from a much larger clone, this may be a read error. This chain connects TRBV12-3 or TRBV12-4 to TRBJ2-7; D not resolved. Trimming took off 1 base at V and 5 bases at J, with 3 bases between the two ends. The CDR3 spans 11 residues. This chain's CDR3 is CASSLGHEQYV. The CDR3 bases are TGTGCCAGCAGTTTAGGTCACGAGCAGTACGTC.

The chain is built from TRBV7-9 and TRBJ2-5, with D tentatively TRBD2 (5 bases). V was cut by 5 bases and J by 4 bases, with 17 bases left in between. Germline lookup yields CDR1 SEHNR and CDR2 FQNEAQ (reference sequence). The CDR3 covers 15 residues. CDR3 residues: CASSPGPRAGETQYF. In DNA form, the CDR3 reads TGTGCCAGCAGCCCGGGTCCCCGGGCGGGAGAGACCCAGTACTTC.

The chain has TRBV2 and TRBJ2-1; tentatively, D is TRBD2 (5 bases). CDR1 SNHLY and CDR2 FYNNEI come from the germline V gene. Trimming pared 4 bases from V and 6 bases from J, leaving 13 bases between. The CDR3 runs to 14 residues. CDR3 amino acids: CASSAEGWGNEQFF. As DNA, the CDR3 is TGTGCCAGCAGTGCAGAGGGATGGGGCAATGAGCAGTTCTTC.

This clonotype was found a few times. The rearrangement links TRBV5-1 to TRBJ1-2; D unclear. Germline V gives CDR1 SGHRS, CDR2 YFSETQ. The CDR3 consists of 13 residues. V was clipped by 4 bases and J by 6 bases, with 13 bases between them. The CDR3 coding sequence is TGCGCCAGCAGCCGGTCGGGTGAAGATGGCTACACCTTC. This gives the protein CASSRSGEDGYTF. Supplemented by reference TRBV5-1 and TRBJ1-2, the full variable domain reads KAGVTQTPRYLIKTRGQQVTLSCSPISGHRSVSWYQQTPGQGLQFLFEYFSETQRNKGNFPGRFSGRQFSNSRSEMNVSTLELGDSALYLCASSRSGEDGYTFGSGTRLTVV.

The CDR3 is CATGGDLFTGELFF. The CDR3, as DNA: TGTGCCACGGGGGGGGACTTATTCACCGGGGAGCTGTTTTTT. The rearrangement links TRBV6-2 or TRBV6-3 to TRBJ2-2; 8 nucleotides align to TRBD2. This CDR3 has 14 residues. Trimming took 10 bases from V and 4 from J; bases not matched to a gene: 8. The germline gives CDR1 MNHEY, CDR2 SVGEGT.

This clonotype was picked up a small number of times. The genes are TRBV12-3 or TRBV12-4 and TRBJ2-1; TRBD2 matches 9 bases. This CDR3 comprises 14 residues. The ends lost 6 bases at V and 9 bases at J; junction bases unmatched: 9. CDR3 sequence reads: CASRYSGSETEQFF. For the CDR3, the DNA is TGTGCCAGCAGATATAGCGGGAGCGAGACTGAGCAGTTCTTC.

This clonotype was observed a few times. The chain combines TRBV18 with TRBJ2-7; 7 nucleotides match TRBD1. CDR1 and CDR2 (germline): KGHSH, LQKENI. There are 14 residues in the CDR3. The V and J ends lost 3 bases and 0 bases, in that order; junction bases with no gene match: 2. CDR3 in DNA: TGTGCCAGCTCACCTCGGGACAGCTCCTACGAGCAGTACTTC. Amino acid sequence: CASSPRDSSYEQYF.

This clonotype has just a few counts. The chain uses TRBV7-3 and TRBJ2-1, with 9 bases that match TRBD2. The germline V gene encodes CDR1 SGHTA and CDR2 FQGTGA. The CDR3 runs to 17 residues. The J segment lost 7 bases and the V segment lost 0 bases, leaving 10 bases of the junction unmatched. CDR3 in amino acids: CASSLTGAGLAGNEQFF. The DNA for the CDR3 is TGTGCCAGCAGCTTAACGGGGGCGGGTCTAGCGGGGAATGAGCAGTTCTTC.